This T cell receptor beta chain stems from a study of T cells after yellow fever vaccination. As for the study in general: The authors prepared low-cell-number fractions using SMART-Seq v4 Ultra Low Input. Study-wide findings and caveats: Once the booster was given, most primary-vaccination clones reappeared, at approximately 97% for CD4 and approximately 88% for CD8. The CD4 compartment and the CD8 compartment contained a small share of clonotypes in common.

This clonotype was detected ten times or more. Antigen specificity is unknown. It was through 5'RACE template switching that TCR cDNA was made, with a universal primer site and UMIs added. From the 5' RACE reads, TCRdb called clonotypes with MiXCR, one entry per CDR3 protein. The data show roughly 150,000 distinct CDR3 sequences, 6.6% seen once. J gave up 6 bases and V 2 bases, and 10 bases lay outside the gene matches. CDR3 size: 17 residues. Germline lookup yields CDR1 SGHRS and CDR2 YFSETQ. Sequenced here: CD4+ T cells sorted from PBMCs, sampled 10 days after the yellow fever booster vaccination. This sequence originates from a man aged 25 to 45 who received the YFV17D yellow fever vaccine. The chain has TRBV5-1 and TRBJ2-2, with 10 bases fitting TRBD2. The CDR3 nucleotides are TGCGCCAGCAGCTTAGGATCTAGCGGGAGAGGTGCCGGGGAGCTGTTTTTT. Translating it yields CASSLGSSGRGAGELFF.